This TCR beta chain was found in a study of blood T cell repertoires in COVID-19. This clone qualifies as medium-sized. Some clones are missing from TCRdb's copy, which holds only in-frame ones; the method was immunoSEQ multiplex PCR. The sample has 55,000 to 70,000 clones; about 74% are singletons. Germline values: CDR1 KGHSH, CDR2 LQKENI. Trimming cost V 1 base and J 4 bases, with 10 bases left between them. This CDR3 has 15 residues. The receptor was isolated from a human donor in a cohort sampled during active COVID-19. Sequenced input: peripheral blood. J is TRBJ1-4 and V is TRBV18; D not certain. CDR3 DNA sequence: TGTGCCAGCTCACCACGCGCGGTTTATAATGAAAAACTGTTTTTT. Its translation is CASSPRAVYNEKLFF.